These 30 T cell receptor beta chains were sequenced from one sample in a study of T cell responses to AZD1222 COVID-19 vaccine. Profiled with immunoSEQ multiplex PCR; TCRdb holds only in-frame clones, not every one. The sample records approximately 190,000 clones, approximately 93% being singletons. Source: peripheral blood, taken 28 days after the second AZD1222 dose. The receptors stem from an adult who received the AZD1222 COVID-19 vaccine.

The chain has TRBV10-3 and TRBJ1-1; D is possibly TRBD1 (5 bases). The CDR3 is 14 amino acids. V was shortened by 0 bases and J by 10 bases, with 15 bases between the two germline ends. Germline assignment: CDR1 ENHRY and CDR2 SYGVKD. CDR3 DNA: TGTGCCATCAGTGAGTCGGGCCATGGGGGGACAGCTTTCTTT. As protein: CAISESGHGGTAFF.

V and J are TRBV28 and TRBJ1-2; weak D call: TRBD1 (5 bases). Germline CDR1 MDHEN, CDR2 SYDVKM. V was shortened by 6 bases and J by 1 base, with 9 bases between the two germline ends. The CDR3 consists of 13 residues. CDR3 in amino acids: CASRIDSNYGYTF. CDR3 sequence (DNA): TGTGCCAGCAGGATAGACAGTAACTATGGCTACACCTTC.

This clone has only one observation. V and J are TRBV7-3 and TRBJ2-2, with D unresolved. The CDR3 consists of 14 residues. Germline V gives CDR1 SGHTA, CDR2 FQGTGA. Trimming left V 4 bases short and J 1 base short, with 7 bases between. CDR3 amino acids: CASSSSRNTGELFF. In DNA, the CDR3 is TGTGCCAGCAGCTCTTCAAGGAACACCGGGGAGCTGTTTTTT.

This sequence joins TRBV9 and TRBJ1-6, with D hard to call. V dropped 3 bases and J dropped 5 bases, with 9 bases sitting between them. CDR1 is SGDLS, CDR2 YYNGEE, per germline. The CDR3 totals 14 residues. CDR3 region: CASSAGWDNSPLHF. The DNA of the CDR3 is TGTGCCAGCAGCGCCGGGTGGGATAATTCACCCCTCCACTTT.

This clone has just a few counts. The chain is built from TRBV7-9 and TRBJ2-1; D is possibly TRBD1 (6 bases). This CDR3 comprises 12 residues. V lost 1 base, J lost 14 bases, and 12 bases lay in between. Per the germline V gene, CDR1 is SEHNR and CDR2 is FQNEAQ (reference sequence). Here the CDR3 DNA reads TGTGCCAGCAGCTTAGTAGGACAGAGAAAGTTCTTC. This encodes CASSLVGQRKFF.

This chain connects TRBV7-2 to TRBJ1-5; the D is unclear. V lost 5 bases, J lost 3 bases, and 11 bases lay in between. This CDR3 has 14 amino acids. CDR1 is SGHTA and CDR2 is FQGNSA in the germline V gene. The DNA of the CDR3 is TGTGCCAGCAGCCCCCGGGAGGCCAATCAGCCCCAGCATTTT. It encodes CASSPREANQPQHF.

V gene TRBV28 combines with J gene TRBJ2-1; D may be TRBD2 (5 bases). V gave up 5 bases and J gave up 10 bases, with 15 bases separating them. This CDR3 contains 13 residues. Germline-derived CDR1 and CDR2 are MDHEN and SYDVKM. CDR3 bases: TGTGCCAGCAGTCCCGCGAGGACGGGGGAGCAGTTCTTC. This translates into CASSPARTGEQFF.

V usage is TRBV3-1 (or the pseudogene TRBV3-2) and J usage is TRBJ2-4; D gene unclear. This CDR3 is 15 amino acids long. Trimming took off 0 bases at V and 4 bases at J, with 10 bases between the two ends. CDR1 is LGHDT, CDR2 YNNKEL, per germline (reference sequence). CDR3 residues: CASSQEGLRKNIQYF. CDR3 bases: TGTGCCAGCAGCCAAGAGGGTCTTAGGAAAAACATTCAGTACTTC.

This rearrangement joins TRBV4-2 to TRBJ2-3; tentatively, D is TRBD2 (5 bases). V dropped 7 bases and J dropped 4 bases, with 12 bases sitting between them. Germline lookup yields CDR1 LGHNA and CDR2 YNFKEQ. This CDR3 region has 13 residues. The CDR3 here is CASNNPGADTQYF. In nucleotides, the CDR3 is TGTGCCAGCAATAACCCCGGGGCAGATACGCAGTATTTT.

This clone was seen a few times. V gene TRBV24-1 combines with J gene TRBJ1-2; 7 nucleotides align to TRBD1. The CDR3 sequence is 18 residues long. V dropped 4 bases and J dropped 0; count of bases not matched to a gene: 13. Germline V gene sequence: CDR1 KGHDR, CDR2 SFDVKD. CDR3 in amino acids: CATSDCGTARVANYGYTF. Written as DNA, the CDR3 is TGTGCCACCAGTGACTGCGGGACAGCAAGAGTAGCTAACTATGGCTACACCTTC.

The chain recombines TRBV10-3 with TRBJ2-1, with 7 bases that match TRBD1. The CDR3 runs 14 residues. Trimming removed 8 bases from V and 2 bases from J; junction bases left unmatched: 6. Germline V gene sequence: CDR1 ENHRY, CDR2 SYGVKD. The CDR3 bases are TGTGCCATCCACGGGCAGGGGGCCTACAATGAGCAGTTCTTC. It is translated as CAIHGQGAYNEQFF.

The chain carries TRBV7-2 and TRBJ1-2; TRBD1 might be the D (6 bases). Between the trimmed V and J ends, which lost 5 bases and 5 bases, there was a span of 18 bases. Looked up from germline, CDR1 is SGHTA and CDR2 is FQGNSA. CDR3 length equals 15 residues. CDR3 amino acids: CASSAGTTTVYGYTF. In nucleotides, the CDR3 is TGTGCCAGCAGCGCCGGGACAACGACTGTTTATGGCTACACCTTC.

V and J are TRBV21-1 and TRBJ1-4. TRBV21-1 constitutes a pseudogene. There are 12 residues in the CDR3. The CDR3 here is CASSKVEALGFF. In nucleotides, the CDR3 is TGTGCCAGCAGCAAAGTTGAGGCCCTGGGGTTTTTT.

The gene calls are TRBV19 and TRBJ1-5; TRBD1 aligns across 8 bases. The V segment lost 7 bases and the J segment 8 bases; nucleotides outside the gene matches: 13. This CDR3 is 15 amino acids long. Germline assignment: CDR1 LNHDA and CDR2 SQIVND (reference sequence). This CDR3 reads CASTPGGAGGKPQHF. The DNA for the CDR3 is TGTGCCAGTACCCCAGGTGGGGCAGGGGGCAAGCCCCAGCATTTT.

The chain carries TRBV19 and TRBJ1-5; 7 bases are shared with TRBD1. CDR3 length: 14 residues. CDR1 and CDR2 from the germline V gene are LNHDA and SQIVND (reference sequence). The V and J ends lost 8 bases and 3 bases, in that order; junction bases with no gene match: 7. This CDR3 is CASRPDRANQPQHF. As DNA, the CDR3 is TGTGCCAGTCGCCCCGACAGGGCCAATCAGCCCCAGCATTTT. Complete variable domain (other parts from reference TRBV19 and TRBJ1-5): DGGITQSPKYLFRKEGQNVTLSCEQNLNHDAMYWYRQDPGQGLRLIYYSQIVNDFQKGDIAEGYSVSREKKESFPLTVTSAQKNPTAFYLCASRPDRANQPQHFGDGTRLSIL.

This sequence joins TRBV18 and TRBJ1-2; possible D gene TRBD1, 5 bases. Germline CDR1 is KGHSH and CDR2 is LQKENI. The germline V and J ends were trimmed by 2 bases and 7 bases, with 11 bases remaining between them. The CDR3 loop spans 13 amino acids. For the CDR3, the DNA is TGTGCCAGCTCACCAGCCAGGGAGGGTGGCTACACCTTC. Residues: CASSPAREGGYTF.

CDR3 bases: TGTGCCAGCAGTCCGGACAGCTACTATGGCTACACCTTC. It specifies CASSPDSYYGYTF. This chain joins TRBV12-3 or TRBV12-4 and TRBJ1-2; D possibly corresponds to TRBD1 (6 bases). V lost 5 bases and J lost 3, with 10 bases in between. This CDR3 region has 13 residues.

On this clone: Other DNA sequences from this sample encode an identical CDR3 as well. This chain links TRBV7-2 with TRBJ1-3, with 9 nucleotides matching TRBD1. CDR3 length: 15 amino acids. Germline V gene data show CDR1 as SGHTA and CDR2 as FQGNSA. Trimming took 5 bases from V and 7 from J; bases not matched to a gene: 9. The CDR3, as DNA: TGTGCCAGCAGCCTACAGGGGGCAGTAGGCAACACCATATATTTT. Translating it yields CASSLQGAVGNTIYF.

The CDR3 loop reads CASSAGTQDEKLFF. The CDR3 DNA follows: TGTGCCAGCTCGGCCGGGACCCAGGATGAAAAACTGTTTTTT. The rearrangement joins TRBV18 to TRBJ1-4, with D perhaps matching TRBD1 (5 bases). Germline V lookup: CDR1 KGHSH, CDR2 LQKENI. V gave up 6 bases and J gave up 6 bases, with 14 bases separating them. CDR3 length: 14 amino acids.

This clone occurred once. The J gene is TRBJ2-2, the V gene TRBV6-6; D gene uncertain. Germline CDR1 is MNHNY and CDR2 is SVGAGI (reference sequence). Trimming cost V 5 bases and J 5 bases, with 9 bases left between them. This CDR3 comprises 13 residues. The CDR3 DNA sequence: TGTGCCAGCAGTGCCTCGGAGACCGGGGAGCTGTTTTTT. Translation gives CASSASETGELFF.

The chain uses TRBV7-3 and TRBJ1-2, with 8 bases aligning to TRBD1. V shed 5 bases and J 7 bases; nucleotides not matched to a gene: 9. Germline V CDR1 and CDR2: SGHTA, FQGTGA. The CDR3 totals 14 residues. CDR3 bases: TGTGCCAGCAGCCCACAGACAGGGGATCGTGGCTACACCTTC. This gives the protein CASSPQTGDRGYTF.

The sample holds one count of this clone. This sample includes further DNA sequences coding for the same CDR3. The genes are TRBV11-2 and TRBJ1-1, with TRBD1 matching over 7 bases. The V gene's germline CDR1 is SGHAT and CDR2 FQNNGV. This CDR3 contains 13 residues. J lost 4 bases, V lost 5 bases, and 4 bases had no gene match. CDR3 protein: CASSLTGATEAFF. The CDR3 DNA sequence: TGTGCCAGCAGCCTAACAGGGGCCACTGAAGCTTTCTTT.

The chain recombines TRBV10-2 with TRBJ2-1, with a possible D match to TRBD1 (7 bases). This CDR3 spans 15 amino acids. Germline V CDR1 and CDR2: WSHSY, SAAADI. The ends were cut back, 7 bases at V and 7 bases at J, with 20 bases in the middle. The CDR3 spells CASMGGGTRGNEQFF. The CDR3 DNA sequence: TGCGCCAGCATGGGTGGGGGGACCAGGGGGAATGAGCAGTTCTTC.

The V gene is TRBV3-1 (or the pseudogene TRBV3-2), the J gene TRBJ1-4; no firm D call. Germline CDR1 is LGHDT and CDR2 is YNNKEL (reference sequence). V lost 1 base and J 7 bases, leaving 7 bases between the germline ends. This CDR3 region has 13 residues. The CDR3 sequence: CASSQVATEKLFF. CDR3 DNA: TGTGCCAGCAGCCAAGTGGCCACTGAAAAACTGTTTTTT.

The chain employs TRBV7-8 and TRBJ2-1, with D hard to call. V was clipped by 3 bases and J by 0 bases, with 12 bases between them. The germline CDR1 and CDR2 sequences are SGHVS and FQNEAQ. The CDR3 extends over 16 amino acids. The CDR3 nucleotides are TGTGCCAGCAGCTTGTTTCCTTCGAGCTCCTACAATGAGCAGTTCTTC. Protein product: CASSLFPSSSYNEQFF. Filled out from reference TRBV7-8 and TRBJ2-1, the complete variable domain reads GAGVSQSPRYKVAKRGQDVALRCDPISGHVSLFWYQQALGQGPEFLTYFQNEAQLDKSGLPSDRFFAERPEGSVSTLKIQRTQQEDSAVYLCASSLFPSSSYNEQFFGPGTRLTVL.

The chain uses TRBV5-1 and TRBJ2-2; D is ambiguous. This CDR3 spans 13 amino acids. Germline lookup yields CDR1 SGHRS and CDR2 YFSETQ. V lost 4 bases and J 6 bases, leaving 10 bases between the germline ends. CDR3 loop: CASSQLSAGELFF. DNA of the CDR3: TGCGCCAGCAGCCAGTTATCCGCCGGGGAGCTGTTTTTT.

This clone was recorded only once. The V and J genes are TRBV6-5 and TRBJ1-1; TRBD1 aligns across 8 bases. The V segment lost 6 bases and the J segment 6 bases; nucleotides outside the gene matches: 3. The CDR3 has 12 residues. The germline CDR1 and CDR2 sequences are MNHEY and SVGAGI. DNA for the CDR3: TGTGCCAGCAGGCCGACAGGGGCTGAAGCTTTCTTT. It yields the protein CASRPTGAEAFF.

This rearrangement joins TRBV2 to TRBJ2-3; possibly TRBD2 for D (6 bases). Germline V lookup: CDR1 SNHLY, CDR2 FYNNEI. Trimming removed 10 bases at V and 2 bases at J, with 13 bases between. This CDR3 is built from 13 residues. The CDR3 DNA sequence: TGTGCCACCATCGGGGGTATCACAGATACGCAGTATTTT. Translation: CATIGGITDTQYF.

To note about this clone: Additional DNA sequences in this sample encode the identical CDR3. J is TRBJ2-7 and V is TRBV7-9; D is uncertain. Trimming shortened V by 2 bases and J by 3 bases, and 5 bases separated the two germline ends. Germline assignment: CDR1 SEHNR and CDR2 FQNEAQ (reference sequence). The CDR3 contains 12 residues. The DNA of the CDR3 is TGTGCCAGCAGCTTAATCAGCTACGAGCAGTACTTC. Its protein is CASSLISYEQYF.

The V and J genes are TRBV7-2 and TRBJ1-3; 7 positions agree with TRBD1. This CDR3 has 16 amino acids. Looked up from germline, CDR1 is SGHTA and CDR2 is FQGNSA. V shed 3 bases and J 2 bases; nucleotides not matched to a gene: 7. The CDR3 reads CASSLMTGRAGNTIYF. CDR3 DNA sequence: TGTGCCAGCAGCTTGATGACAGGGAGGGCTGGAAACACCATATATTTT.